The T cell receptor (beta chain) under discussion was sequenced for a study of blood T cell repertoires in COVID-19. Trimming left V 1 base short and J 1 base short, with 15 bases between. CDR3 size: 17 residues. The V gene's germline CDR1 is SEHNR and CDR2 FQNEAQ (reference sequence). Only in-frame clones appear in the TCRdb table, and some are missing; sequencing was by immunoSEQ multiplex PCR. The data show hundreds of thousands of clones, roughly 87% seen once. This chain connects TRBV7-9 to TRBJ2-3; D unclear. This TCR came from a woman between 35 and 50 years old with acute COVID-19. The sequencing sample was made of PBMCs or T cells enriched from blood (not recorded which). CDR3: CASSLVSAKLGTDTQYF. CDR3 in DNA: TGTGCCAGCAGCTTAGTGTCAGCGAAGTTAGGCACAGATACGCAGTATTTT.